This TCR beta chain comes out of a study of monozygotic twins with inflammatory bowel disease. TCRdb reprocessed the 5' RACE reads and reports one entry per CDR3 protein, with no DNA. In total, the table holds hundreds of thousands of distinct CDR3 sequences. The CDR3 is 15 residues long. The germline CDR1 and CDR2 sequences are SGHRS and YFSETQ. The sequencing input was blood. The chain carries TRBV5-1 and TRBJ1-1; checking the TCRdb D call of TRBD1 is not possible without DNA. The TCR sequence derives from a human donor with ulcerative colitis or Crohn's disease, or a healthy co-twin of an affected twin (not recorded which). The CDR3 region is CASSLDWGGRTEAFF.